This T cell receptor (beta chain) was identified during a study of T-cell reconstitution after alpha-beta-depleted transplantation in children. CDR3 length: 14 residues. Trimming took 6 bases from V and 1 from J, leaving 12 bases between them. Researchers prepared the TCRbeta library using unique molecular identifiers, the study reports. TCRdb reanalysed the PCR reads using MiXCR and keeps one entry per CDR3 protein. The table lists about 200,000 distinct CDR3 sequences, 13% to 15% of them singletons. V and J are TRBV12-3 or TRBV12-4 and TRBJ1-1, with a weak D call TRBD1 (5 bases). Sequencing was performed on PBMCs from the stem cell graft donor, taken from the stem cell graft. This TCR derives from a human donor who donated a stem cell graft to a child with acute lymphoblastic leukemia. Here the CDR3 DNA reads TGTGCCAGCAGACTCGGACACCGGAACACTGAAGCTTTCTTT. Protein: CASRLGHRNTEAFF.